Detailed here is one TCR beta chain. Its antigen is as yet unknown. Because it lacks the conserved phenylalanine or tryptophan at the end, this CDR3 is likely a read error. This record belongs to a study of PD-L1 blockade in urothelial cancer. Study as a whole: Timepoints chosen for blood analysis were 3 weeks (second dose) and 6 weeks after treatment start.

The CDR3 sequence is 15 residues long. V was pared by 5 bases and J by 4 bases, with 18 bases between. Germline loops: CDR1 MNHEY, CDR2 SMNVEV (reference sequence). Synthetic analogs of TCR templates were spiked into every PCR. Using immunoSEQ multiplex PCR, the repertoire was profiled, and TCRdb retains in-frame clones only, with some absent. The sample carries 70,000 to 100,000 clones, 84% recorded once. Specified time point: pretreatment peripheral blood. Patients presented with locally advanced or metastatic urothelial carcinoma. Study results and limitations: Blood TCR clonality below the median before treatment was a predictor of better survival.

This specimen consisted of PBMCs, obtained around atezolizumab (anti-PD-L1) treatment. The chain joins TRBV27 to TRBJ2-7, with D perhaps TRBD2 (5 bases). The receptor comes from a man aged 60 to 75 with urothelial cancer. The CDR3 DNA reads as TGTGCCAGCAGTCCGCTCGAGGGCATACCATACGAGCAGTACCTC. Translating it yields CASSPLEGIPYEQYL.